Below, 8 T cell receptor beta chains from the same sample are listed, as sequenced in a study of cytomegalovirus exposure and HLA in healthy donors. Primers: 60 Vbeta forward and 13 Jbeta reverse. Profiling relied on immunoSEQ multiplex PCR, and the TCRdb table lists in-frame clones only, not all of them. In the table there are about 84,000 clones, around four fifths of which are singletons. The sample was PBMCs. Source of these receptors: a male donor in good health and CMV-seropositive.

This chain joins TRBV28 and TRBJ1-5, with 7 nucleotides matching TRBD1. Germline V gives CDR1 MDHEN, CDR2 SYDVKM. The CDR3 contains 14 residues. V trimming: 6 bases; J trimming: 11 bases; junction bases outside the gene matches: 13. The CDR3 sequence is CASRTTGSNLAQHF. The CDR3 nucleotides are TGTGCCAGCAGAACGACAGGGAGTAACTTAGCCCAGCATTTT.

This clone was seen more than once but under ten times. The chain joins TRBV30 to TRBJ2-7; TRBD1 matches at 7 bases. With V trimmed by 5 bases and J by 5 bases, 6 bases remained unmatched. This CDR3 is 12 amino acids long. CDR1 is GTSNPN, CDR2 SVGIG, per germline (reference sequence). The CDR3 protein is CAWGLTGNEQYF. CDR3 coding DNA: TGTGCCTGGGGTCTGACAGGGAACGAGCAGTACTTC.

The J gene is TRBJ2-3, the V gene TRBV18; tentatively, D is TRBD2 (6 bases). The germline V gene encodes CDR1 KGHSH and CDR2 LQKENI. Trimming cost V 3 bases and J 6 bases, with 13 bases left between them. The CDR3 is 14 amino acids. The CDR3 loop is CASSPTSSADTQYF. As DNA, the CDR3 is TGTGCCAGCTCACCGACTAGTTCTGCTGATACGCAGTATTTT.

In nucleotides, the CDR3 is TGTGCCAGCAGCAGATTCCCGAGCTCTGGAAACACCATATATTTT. This sequence encodes CASSRFPSSGNTIYF. The genes are TRBV9 and TRBJ1-3, with D hard to call. This CDR3 is 15 amino acids long. Germline lookup yields CDR1 SGDLS and CDR2 YYNGEE. The V and J ends lost 4 bases and 0 bases respectively, with 11 bases between them.

The rearrangement uses TRBV5-1 and TRBJ2-1, with 9 bases that match TRBD2. The CDR3 extends over 14 amino acids. Germline V gene sequence: CDR1 SGHRS, CDR2 YFSETQ. Unmatched junction bases numbered 8, after V lost 4 bases and J lost 9 bases. In DNA form, the CDR3 reads TGCGCCAGCAGCCTAAGGACTAGCGAGAGTGAGCAGTTCTTC. Protein: CASSLRTSESEQFF. The full variable domain, completed using reference TRBV5-1 and TRBJ2-1, is KAGVTQTPRYLIKTRGQQVTLSCSPISGHRSVSWYQQTPGQGLQFLFEYFSETQRNKGNFPGRFSGRQFSNSRSEMNVSTLELGDSALYLCASSLRTSESEQFFGPGTRLTVL.

This chain links TRBV7-2 with TRBJ1-5, with TRBD1 matching 8 bases. Trimming took 4 bases from V and 4 from J; bases not matched to a gene: 3. CDR1 is SGHTA and CDR2 is FQGNSA in the germline V gene. The CDR3 runs 14 residues. In DNA form, the CDR3 reads TGTGCCAGCAGCTCCGACAGGGGTAATCAGCCCCAGCATTTT. It specifies CASSSDRGNQPQHF.

The V call is TRBV5-1, the J call TRBJ2-7; weak D call: TRBD1 (6 bases). Germline V gene data show CDR1 as SGHRS and CDR2 as YFSETQ. The CDR3 is 15 amino acids. V gave up 2 bases and J gave up 0 bases, with 12 bases separating them. The CDR3 bases are TGCGCCAGCAGCTTTCAGGGGCTAAGCTCCTACGAGCAGTACTTC. Its protein product is CASSFQGLSSYEQYF.

The chain uses TRBV2 and TRBJ1-1; TRBD1 matches 10 bases. The CDR3 consists of 16 residues. J gave up 1 base and V 2 bases, and 4 bases lay outside the gene matches. Germline lookup yields CDR1 SNHLY and CDR2 FYNNEI. The CDR3 protein is CASSEPGQGKNTEAFF. CDR3 coding DNA: TGTGCCAGCAGTGAACCGGGACAGGGGAAGAACACTGAAGCTTTCTTT.